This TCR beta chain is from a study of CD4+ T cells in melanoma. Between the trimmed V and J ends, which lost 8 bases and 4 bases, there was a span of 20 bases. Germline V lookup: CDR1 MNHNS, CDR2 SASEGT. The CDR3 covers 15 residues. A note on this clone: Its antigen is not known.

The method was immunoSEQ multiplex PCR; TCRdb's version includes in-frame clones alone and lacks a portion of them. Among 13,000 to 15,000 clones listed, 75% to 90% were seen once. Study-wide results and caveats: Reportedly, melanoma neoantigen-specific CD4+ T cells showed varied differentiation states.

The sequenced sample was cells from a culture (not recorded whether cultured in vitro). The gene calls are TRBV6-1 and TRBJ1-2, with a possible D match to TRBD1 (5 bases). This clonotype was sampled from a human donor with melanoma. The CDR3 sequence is CASSEGRGTVYGYTF. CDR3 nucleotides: TGTGCCAGCTCCGAAGGCCGGGGGACGGTCTATGGCTACACCTTC.